This TCR beta chain was sequenced during a study of T cell responses to AZD1222 COVID-19 vaccine. Whole-study findings and limits: Only five to seven AZD1222 recipients were seropositive at baseline. Clonal diversity was possibly underestimated; the donors were predominantly white British and more often female.

V was clipped by 0 bases and J by 7 bases, with 10 bases between them. The CDR3 has 13 amino acids. Germline loops: CDR1 SGHRS, CDR2 YFSETQ. Sequencing was performed with immunoSEQ multiplex PCR; in TCRdb, only in-frame clones are kept and a portion is missing. The sample consists of approximately 150,000 clones, 85% to 95% of them appearing once. With respect to this clone: Its matching antigen is unknown.

The TCR comes from an adult who had recovered from COVID-19. The sequenced sample was peripheral blood, obtained after recovery from COVID-19. This chain uses TRBV5-1 with TRBJ1-1; no clear D gene. The CDR3 DNA follows: TGCGCCAGCAGCTTGGAGGCAGGCTTTGAAGCTTTCTTT. Translation gives CASSLEAGFEAFF.